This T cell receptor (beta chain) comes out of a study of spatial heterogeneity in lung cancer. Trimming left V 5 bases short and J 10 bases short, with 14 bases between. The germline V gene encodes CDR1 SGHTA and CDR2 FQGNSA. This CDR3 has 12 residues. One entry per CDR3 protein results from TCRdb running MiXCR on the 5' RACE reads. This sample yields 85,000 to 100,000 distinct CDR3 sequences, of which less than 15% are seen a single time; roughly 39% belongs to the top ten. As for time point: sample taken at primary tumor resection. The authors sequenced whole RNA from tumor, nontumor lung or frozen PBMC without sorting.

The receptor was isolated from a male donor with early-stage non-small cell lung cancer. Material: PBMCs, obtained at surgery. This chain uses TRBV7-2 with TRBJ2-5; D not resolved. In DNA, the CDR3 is TGTGCCAGCAGCGCGCCTTTCGAAAGCCAGTACTTC. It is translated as CASSAPFESQYF. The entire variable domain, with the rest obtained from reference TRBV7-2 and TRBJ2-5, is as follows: GAGVSQSPSNKVTEKGKDVELRCDPISGHTALYWYRQSLGQGLEFLIYFQGNSAPDKSGLPSDRFSAERTGGSVSTLTIQRTQQEDSAVYLCASSAPFESQYFGPGTRLLVL.